Below, 22 T cell receptor beta chains from the same sample are listed, as sequenced in a study of siplizumab effects on memory and regulatory T cells. Assay: immunoSEQ multiplex PCR; the TCRdb copy retains only in-frame clones and omits some. The sample records 70,000 to 90,000 clones, around 90% being singletons. Sequenced material: CD4+ T cells sorted from blood. Source of these receptors: a human donor in good health.

The chain combines TRBV6-1 with TRBJ1-4; TRBD1 agrees at 9 bases. Per the germline V gene, CDR1 is MNHNS and CDR2 is SASEGT. The CDR3 contains 17 residues. The junction had 13 bases not matched to a gene; V was cut back by 4 bases and J by 7 bases. Here the CDR3 reads CASSGYRGRLEGEKLFF. In nucleotides, the CDR3 is TGTGCCAGCAGTGGCTACAGGGGGCGCTTAGAGGGTGAAAAACTGTTTTTT.

This clone was counted once. V is TRBV27 and J is TRBJ2-7; D may be TRBD1 (5 bases). The CDR3 length is 15 residues. Germline V gene sequence: CDR1 MNHEY, CDR2 SMNVEV (reference sequence). The germline V and J ends were trimmed by 5 bases and 0 bases, with 14 bases remaining between them. CDR3 sequence reads: CASSRYRYSSYEQYF. The CDR3 region has the DNA TGTGCCAGCAGTCGATACAGGTATAGCTCCTACGAGCAGTACTTC.

The chain has TRBV5-1 and TRBJ2-7; D uncertain. Trimming shortened V by 4 bases and J by 7 bases, and 12 bases separated the two germline ends. Germline values: CDR1 SGHRS, CDR2 YFSETQ. The CDR3 covers 12 residues. The CDR3 is CASSALMGEQYF. For the CDR3, the DNA is TGCGCCAGCAGCGCTCTTATGGGGGAGCAGTACTTC. Variable domain in full (rest from reference TRBV5-1 and TRBJ2-7): KAGVTQTPRYLIKTRGQQVTLSCSPISGHRSVSWYQQTPGQGLQFLFEYFSETQRNKGNFPGRFSGRQFSNSRSEMNVSTLELGDSALYLCASSALMGEQYFGPGTRLTVT.

The genes are TRBV6-4 and TRBJ2-1; TRBD1 matches at 9 bases. Germline values: CDR1 MRHNA, CDR2 SNTAGT. The CDR3 runs to 13 residues. Trimming removed 4 bases from V and 8 bases from J; junction bases left unmatched: 3. CDR3 protein: CASSVDRGDEQFF. CDR3 sequence (DNA): TGTGCCAGCAGTGTCGACAGGGGGGATGAGCAGTTCTTC.

The sample holds one count of this clone. This sequence joins TRBV28 and TRBJ2-1; no reliable D call. The CDR3 contains 15 residues. V lost 6 bases, J lost 6 bases, and 18 bases lay in between. Germline V lookup: CDR1 MDHEN, CDR2 SYDVKM. CDR3 DNA: TGTGCCAGCAGACGATCGGGCCCACCCGGCAATGAGCAGTTCTTC. Its protein product is CASRRSGPPGNEQFF. Looking up the rest from reference TRBV28 and TRBJ2-1 gives the full variable domain: DVKVTQSSRYLVKRTGEKVFLECVQDMDHENMFWYRQDPGLGLRLIYFSYDVKMKEKGDIPEGYSVSREKKERFSLILESASTNQTSMYLCASRRSGPPGNEQFFGPGTRLTVL.

The rearrangement uses TRBV5-1 and TRBJ2-1, with 14 bases that match TRBD2. CDR1 is SGHRS and CDR2 is YFSETQ in the germline V gene. The V and J ends lost 6 bases and 8 bases, in that order; junction bases with no gene match: 13. The CDR3 has 17 amino acids. DNA for the CDR3: TGCGCCAGCACCAAGACTAGCGGGAGGGCATCGGGGGATGAGCAGTTCTTC. Translating it yields CASTKTSGRASGDEQFF.

This chain joins TRBV6-5 and TRBJ2-7; D remains unclear. There are 12 residues in the CDR3. Deletions cut 5 bases from V and 7 bases from J, with 12 bases between. CDR1 MNHEY and CDR2 SVGAGI come from the germline V gene. The CDR3 coding sequence is TGTGCCAGCAGTAAAACGACTGGGGAGCAGTACTTC. It is translated as CASSKTTGEQYF.

The chain recombines TRBV28 with TRBJ1-2, with TRBD1 matching 9 bases. Germline CDR1 reads MDHEN; CDR2 reads SYDVKM. The CDR3 totals 12 residues. V was pared by 5 bases and J by 12 bases, with 7 bases of the junction left unmatched. The CDR3 region is CASSPQTGGHTF. In DNA, the CDR3 is TGTGCCAGCAGTCCCCAAACAGGGGGCCACACCTTC.

The genes are TRBV19 and TRBJ2-3; D gene uncertain. The CDR3 contains 14 residues. Germline lookup yields CDR1 LNHDA and CDR2 SQIVND (reference sequence). Trimming removed 6 bases from V and 2 bases from J, with 12 bases in between. CDR3 nucleotide sequence: TGTGCCAGTAGGATGGAAAAGGCCACAGATACGCAGTATTTT. It yields the protein CASRMEKATDTQYF.

The V gene is TRBV30, the J gene TRBJ1-1; no definite D call. The CDR3 covers 14 residues. V was trimmed by 1 base and J by 1 base, leaving 10 bases between them. Germline V gene lookup returns CDR1 GTSNPN and CDR2 SVGIG (reference sequence). CDR3 residues: CAWSDRAWNTEAFF. DNA for the CDR3: TGTGCCTGGAGTGATCGGGCGTGGAACACTGAAGCTTTCTTT.

V is TRBV30 and J is TRBJ1-2; D gene unclear. Between the trimmed V and J ends, which lost 5 bases and 2 bases, there was a span of 18 bases. The CDR3 is 15 amino acids. Germline assignment: CDR1 GTSNPN and CDR2 SVGIG (reference sequence). The CDR3 region is CAWYYPKFDNYGYTF. CDR3 in DNA: TGTGCCTGGTATTATCCTAAGTTCGACAACTATGGCTACACCTTC. Combining the CDR3 with reference TRBV30 and TRBJ1-2 gives the whole variable domain SQTIHQWPATLVQPVGSPLSLECTVEGTSNPNLYWYRQAAGRGLQLLFYSVGIGQISSEVPQNLSASRPQDRQFILSSKKLLLSDSGFYLCAWYYPKFDNYGYTFGSGTRLTVV.

The table lists this clone with a count of one. The rearrangement links TRBV5-1 to TRBJ2-1; 7 nucleotides agree with TRBD2. The germline V gene encodes CDR1 SGHRS and CDR2 YFSETQ. The ends lost 5 bases at V and 3 bases at J; junction bases unmatched: 11. CDR3 length: 16 amino acids. CDR3 sequence reads: CASRSLLAANYNEQFF. CDR3 nucleotide sequence: TGCGCCAGCAGATCCCTTCTAGCGGCGAACTACAATGAGCAGTTCTTC.

The chain employs TRBV7-9 and TRBJ2-3, with D perhaps TRBD2 (6 bases). Looked up from germline, CDR1 is SEHNR and CDR2 is FQNEAQ (reference sequence). The ends were cut back, 0 bases at V and 2 bases at J, with 9 bases in the middle. The CDR3 is 15 amino acids. CDR3 sequence (DNA): TGTGCCAGCAGCTTAGCCCGGGACTTCACAGATACGCAGTATTTT. Its translation is CASSLARDFTDTQYF.

This chain links TRBV28 with TRBJ1-3; D not certain. Germline CDR1 is MDHEN and CDR2 is SYDVKM. V was pared by 5 bases and J by 1 base, with 18 bases between. This CDR3 comprises 17 residues. CDR3 bases: TGTGCCAGCAGTACCATAATGGGAACTCGGTCTGGAAACACCATATATTTT. Amino acid sequence: CASSTIMGTRSGNTIYF.

This sequence joins TRBV7-3 and TRBJ2-7; D not certain. Trimming removed 5 bases at V and 7 bases at J, with 15 bases between. The V gene's germline CDR1 is SGHTA and CDR2 FQGTGA. This CDR3 has 13 amino acids. CDR3 amino acids: CASSRVDPREQYF. The DNA for the CDR3 is TGTGCCAGCAGCCGTGTAGATCCCAGGGAGCAGTACTTC. Full variable domain (missing parts from reference TRBV7-3 and TRBJ2-7): GAGVSQTPSNKVTEKGKYVELRCDPISGHTALYWYRQSLGQGPEFLIYFQGTGAADDSGLPNDRFFAVRPEGSVSTLKIQRTERGDSAVYLCASSRVDPREQYFGPGTRLTVT.

The J gene is TRBJ2-1, the V gene TRBV7-9, with a tentative D call TRBD1 (6 bases). Trimming cost V 5 bases and J 6 bases, with 14 bases left between them. The germline gives CDR1 SEHNR, CDR2 FQNEAQ (reference sequence). CDR3 length equals 14 residues. The CDR3 is CASSLANRANEQFF. In DNA, the CDR3 is TGTGCCAGCAGCCTGGCAAACAGGGCCAATGAGCAGTTCTTC.

The chain is built from TRBV9 and TRBJ2-3, with a tentative D call TRBD2 (6 bases). Trimming left V 0 bases short and J 6 bases short, with 14 bases between. CDR1 is SGDLS and CDR2 is YYNGEE in the germline V gene. This CDR3 spans 15 amino acids. CDR3 coding DNA: TGTGCCAGCAGCGTAGTCGGGAGAGGGACGGATACGCAGTATTTT. Its translation: CASSVVGRGTDTQYF.

The chain carries TRBV27 and TRBJ1-5; D remains ambiguous. V was trimmed by 3 bases and J by 1 base, leaving 7 bases between them. The CDR3 is 14 residues long. CDR1 is MNHEY, CDR2 SMNVEV, per germline (reference sequence). Here the CDR3 reads CASSFGRSNQPQHF. The DNA for the CDR3 is TGTGCCAGCAGTTTCGGGCGGAGCAATCAGCCCCAGCATTTT.

This sequence joins TRBV11-3 and TRBJ1-1; no firm D call. The CDR3 consists of 13 residues. Germline assignment: CDR1 SGHNT and CDR2 YENEEA. Trimming cost V 2 bases and J 1 base, with 5 bases left between them. The CDR3 DNA reads as TGTGCCAGCAGCTTAAGGCCGAACACTGAAGCTTTCTTT. This encodes CASSLRPNTEAFF.

The CDR3 bases are TGCGCCAGCAGCGAGGGACAGGTGGATCAGCCCCAGCATTTT. Translating it yields CASSEGQVDQPQHF. The chain has TRBV5-1 and TRBJ1-5, with 8 nucleotides matching TRBD1. Germline V gene sequence: CDR1 SGHRS, CDR2 YFSETQ. V was pared by 4 bases and J by 5 bases, with 5 bases of the junction left unmatched. CDR3 length equals 14 residues.

This clone showed up just once. The J gene is TRBJ2-1, the V gene TRBV7-9; 10 bases match TRBD2. Germline-derived CDR1 and CDR2 are SEHNR and FQNEAQ (reference sequence). CDR3 size: 14 residues. Germline trimming cut 5 bases from V and 7 bases from J; bases unmatched to any gene: 5. This chain's CDR3 is CASSPSGSSNEQFF. The CDR3 DNA is TGTGCCAGCAGCCCTAGCGGGAGTTCTAATGAGCAGTTCTTC.

The rearrangement joins TRBV9 to TRBJ2-5, with 11 bases that match TRBD1. Germline V lookup: CDR1 SGDLS, CDR2 YYNGEE. Trimming cost V 4 bases and J 5 bases; bases outside gene matches: 7. The CDR3 is 15 amino acids. CDR3 DNA sequence: TGTGCCAGCAGCCCCCGTGGGGACAGGGGGGAGACCCAGTACTTC. Translation gives CASSPRGDRGETQYF.